What follows describes a single T cell receptor (beta chain). Antigen: not known. This entry comes from a study of T-cell reconstitution after alpha-beta-depleted transplantation in children. Study observations and caveats: When one year had passed after transplant, most T-cell counts and diversity came from newly produced T cells. Surviving recipient cells, namely T cells and thymic progenitors, were the source of high day-60 TCRbeta diversity in some patients. After transplant, at about two months, alpha-beta T cells were reportedly derived from several hundred expanded graft clones.

The authors prepared the TCRbeta library with unique molecular identifiers. MiXCR was run by TCRdb on the PCR reads, yielding one entry per CDR3 protein. This sample has 250,000 to 300,000 distinct CDR3 sequences; approximately 7.3% occur once, and the top ten carry 9.1%. Trimming removed 5 bases from V and 1 base from J; junction bases left unmatched: 2. Germline loops: CDR1 LGHNA, CDR2 YSLEER. The CDR3 spans 16 residues. This chain uses TRBV4-3 with TRBJ2-2; TRBD2 aligns across 12 bases. This clonotype was obtained from a female patient aged 2-10 years who had a stem cell transplant for Fanconi anemia, so the T cells may come from the graft donor. This specimen consisted of peripheral blood, obtained 360 days after TCRalphabeta/CD19-depleted stem cell transplant. CDR3 in amino acids: CASSAGLAGNTGELFF. The CDR3 nucleotides are TGCGCCAGCAGCGCGGGACTAGCGGGGAACACCGGGGAGCTGTTTTTT.